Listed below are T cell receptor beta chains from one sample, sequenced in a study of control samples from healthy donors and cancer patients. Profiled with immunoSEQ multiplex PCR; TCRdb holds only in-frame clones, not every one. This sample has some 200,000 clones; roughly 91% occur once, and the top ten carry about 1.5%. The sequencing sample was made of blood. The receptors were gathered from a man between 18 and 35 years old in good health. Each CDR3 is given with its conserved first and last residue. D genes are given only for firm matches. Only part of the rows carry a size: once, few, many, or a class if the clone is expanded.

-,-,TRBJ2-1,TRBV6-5,CASRGTDYNEQFF,TGTGCCAGCAGGGGGACGGACTACAATGAGCAGTTCTTC
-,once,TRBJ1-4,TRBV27,CASKTAGGGNEKLFF,TGTGCCAGTAAGACTGCCGGGGGGGGTAATGAAAAACTGTTTTTT
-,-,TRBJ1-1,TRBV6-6,CASSRDSEAFF,TGTGCCAGCAGCAGGGACTCTGAAGCTTTCTTT
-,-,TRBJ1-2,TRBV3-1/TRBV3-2,CASSQEVPVADYTF,TGTGCCAGCAGCCAAGAGGTCCCCGTCGCAGACTACACCTTC
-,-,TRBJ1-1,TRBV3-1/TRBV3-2,CASSQDIYSGGNTEAFF,TGTGCCAGCAGCCAAGATATTTATTCGGGGGGGAACACTGAAGCTTTCTTT
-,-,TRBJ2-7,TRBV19,CASSETGFDEQYF,TGTGCCAGTAGTGAAACAGGGTTCGACGAGCAGTACTTC
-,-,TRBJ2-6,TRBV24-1,CATSEPGIVGANVLTF,TGTGCCACCAGTGAGCCAGGGATTGTCGGGGCCAACGTCCTGACTTTC
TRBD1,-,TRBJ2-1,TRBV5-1,CASSLNRQGMSGEQFF,TGCGCCAGCAGCTTGAATAGACAGGGTATGAGCGGTGAGCAGTTCTTC
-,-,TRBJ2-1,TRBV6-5,CATSRVNEQFF,TGTGCCACCAGCCGGGTCAATGAGCAGTTCTTC
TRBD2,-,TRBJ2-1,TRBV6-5,CASRGLAGPNEQFF,TGTGCCAGCAGAGGACTAGCGGGGCCCAATGAGCAGTTCTTC
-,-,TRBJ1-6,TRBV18,CASSPRGGNSPLHF,TGTGCCAGCTCACCTCGGGGGGGTAATTCACCCCTCCACTTT
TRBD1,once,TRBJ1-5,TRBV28,CASTRRDRGPNQPQHF,TGTGCCAGCACCCGCCGGGACAGGGGTCCCAATCAGCCCCAGCATTTT
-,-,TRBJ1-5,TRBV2,CASGINQPQHF,TGTGCCAGCGGTATCAATCAGCCCCAGCATTTT
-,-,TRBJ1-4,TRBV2,CASSGGPAATNEKLFF,TGTGCCAGCAGTGGGGGTCCAGCCGCAACTAATGAAAAACTGTTTTTT
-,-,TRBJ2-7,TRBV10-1,CASSPRDRIPEQYF,TGCGCCAGCAGTCCCCGGGACCGGATTCCTGAGCAGTACTTC
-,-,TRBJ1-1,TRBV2,CASIPEENTEAFF,TGTGCCAGCATTCCAGAGGAGAACACTGAAGCTTTCTTT
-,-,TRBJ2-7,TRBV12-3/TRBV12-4,CASSGGTLYEQYF,TGTGCCAGCAGCGGCGGGACCCTCTACGAGCAGTACTTC
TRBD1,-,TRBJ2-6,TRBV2,CASSEQGASGANVLTF,TGTGCCAGCAGTGAACAGGGGGCGTCAGGGGCCAACGTCCTGACTTTC
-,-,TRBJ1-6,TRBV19,CASSSKDGYNSPLHF,TGTGCCAGTAGTAGTAAGGACGGATATAATTCACCCCTCCACTTT
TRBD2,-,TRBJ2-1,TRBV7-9,CASSPSSGGAEQFF,TGTGCCAGCAGCCCCTCTAGCGGGGGGGCTGAGCAGTTCTTC
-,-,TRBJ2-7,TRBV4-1,CASSLDRFYEQYF,TGCGCCAGCAGCCTCGACAGGTTCTACGAGCAGTACTTC
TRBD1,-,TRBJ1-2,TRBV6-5,CASSLDGTGAYYGYTF,TGTGCCAGCAGTTTAGACGGGACAGGGGCCTACTATGGCTACACCTTC
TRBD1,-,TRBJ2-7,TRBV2,CAFRDRVYEQYF,TGTGCCTTCCGGGACAGGGTCTACGAGCAGTACTTC
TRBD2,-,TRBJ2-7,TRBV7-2,CASSFLGGMYEQYF,TGTGCCAGCAGCTTTCTGGGGGGGATGTACGAGCAGTACTTC
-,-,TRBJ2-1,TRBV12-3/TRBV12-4,CASTSGTYNEQFF,TGTGCCAGCACCTCGGGGACCTACAATGAGCAGTTCTTC
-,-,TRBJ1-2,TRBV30,CAWKDNFYGYTF,TGTGCCTGGAAAGACAATTTCTATGGCTACACCTTC
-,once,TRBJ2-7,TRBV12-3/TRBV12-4,CASSGGFGYEQYF,TGTGCCAGCTCAGGCGGTTTCGGCTACGAGCAGTACTTC
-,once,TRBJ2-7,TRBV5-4,CASSSTADGEQYF,TGTGCCAGCAGCTCAACCGCGGATGGCGAGCAGTACTTC
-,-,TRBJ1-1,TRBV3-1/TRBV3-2,CASSPWGASAEAFF,TGTGCCAGCAGCCCCTGGGGGGCTTCGGCTGAAGCTTTCTTT
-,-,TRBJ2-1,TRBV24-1,CATSRNEQFF,TGTGCCACCAGTAGAAATGAGCAGTTCTTC
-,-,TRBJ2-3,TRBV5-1,CASSSTVTSTDTQYF,TGCGCCAGCAGCTCGACGGTCACTAGCACAGATACGCAGTATTTT
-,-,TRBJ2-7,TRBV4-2,CASSQGGQSYEQYF,TGTGCCAGCAGCCAAGGAGGACAGTCCTACGAGCAGTACTTC
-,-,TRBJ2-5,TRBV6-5,CASSRGGYQETQYF,TGTGCCAGCAGTAGGGGGGGGTACCAAGAGACCCAGTACTTC
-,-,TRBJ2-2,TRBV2,CASSARQGLTSGNTGELFF,TGTGCCAGCAGTGCCCGACAGGGGTTGACTAGCGGAAACACCGGGGAGCTGTTTTTT
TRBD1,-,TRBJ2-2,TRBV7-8,CASSWDRQNTGELFF,TGTGCCAGCAGCTGGGACAGACAAAACACCGGGGAGCTGTTTTTT
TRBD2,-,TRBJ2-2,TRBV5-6,CASSDLAGGPGELFF,TGTGCCAGCAGCGACCTAGCGGGGGGACCCGGGGAGCTGTTTTTT
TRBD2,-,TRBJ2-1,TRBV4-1,CASSQDGLAGGYNEQFF,TGCGCCAGCAGCCAAGATGGGCTAGCGGGGGGCTACAATGAGCAGTTCTTC
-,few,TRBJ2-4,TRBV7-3,CASSLKSPGAGGKNIQYF,TGTGCCAGCAGCTTAAAATCCCCAGGGGCAGGTGGCAAAAACATTCAGTACTTC
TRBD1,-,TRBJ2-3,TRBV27,CASSLARAGGGYTQYF,TGTGCCAGCAGTTTAGCCCGGGCAGGGGGCGGGTATACGCAGTATTTT
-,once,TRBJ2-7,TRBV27,CASSRRDGSYEQYF,TGTGCCAGCAGTCGCCGGGACGGAAGCTACGAGCAGTACTTC
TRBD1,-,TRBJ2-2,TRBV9,CASETGANTGELFF,TGTGCCAGCGAGACAGGGGCGAACACCGGGGAGCTGTTTTTT
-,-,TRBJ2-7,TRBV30,CAWSPGSIPYEQYF,TGTGCCTGGAGTCCCGGTTCGATTCCCTACGAGCAGTACTTC
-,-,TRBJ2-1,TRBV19,CASSIGGGRIPEQFF,TGTGCCAGTAGTATAGGAGGAGGTAGGATCCCTGAGCAGTTCTTC
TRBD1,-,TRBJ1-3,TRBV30,CAWSLRDRGRNTIYF,TGTGCCTGGAGTCTACGGGACAGGGGTAGAAACACCATATATTTT
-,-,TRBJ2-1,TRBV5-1,CASNREQGGYNEQFF,TGCGCCAGCAACCGTGAACAGGGGGGGTACAATGAGCAGTTCTTC
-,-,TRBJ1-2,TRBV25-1,CASSDPTENYGYTF,TGTGCCAGCAGTGACCCGACAGAAAACTATGGCTACACCTTC
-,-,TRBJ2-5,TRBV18,CASSPTGGETQYF,TGTGCCAGCTCACCAACTGGTGGAGAGACCCAGTACTTC
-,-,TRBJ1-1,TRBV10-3,CAISESSHKTEAFF,TGTGCCATCAGTGAGTCGAGCCACAAGACTGAAGCTTTCTTT
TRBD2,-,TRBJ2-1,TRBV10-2,CASSPSGNNEQFF,TGCGCCAGCAGTCCAAGCGGGAACAATGAGCAGTTCTTC
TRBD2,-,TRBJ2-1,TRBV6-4,CASSVSGVDYNEQFF,TGTGCCAGCAGTGTAAGCGGGGTGGACTACAATGAGCAGTTCTTC
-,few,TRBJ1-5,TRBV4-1,CASSQDHGPNQPQHF,TGCGCCAGCAGCCAAGACCACGGTCCGAATCAGCCCCAGCATTTT
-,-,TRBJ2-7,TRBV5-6,CASSFRGTATYEQYF,TGTGCCAGCAGCTTTAGAGGTACAGCGACCTACGAGCAGTACTTC
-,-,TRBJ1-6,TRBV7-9,CASSLTGHNSPLHF,TGTGCCAGCAGCCTCACAGGGCATAATTCACCCCTCCACTTT
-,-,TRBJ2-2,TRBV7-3,CASSLRPLLNTGELFF,TGTGCCAGCAGCCTCCGACCGCTCCTAAACACCGGGGAGCTGTTTTTT
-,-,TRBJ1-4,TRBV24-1,CATSDATGSTNEKLFF,TGTGCCACCAGTGATGCCACAGGGTCAACTAATGAAAAACTGTTTTTT
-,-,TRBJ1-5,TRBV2,CASSEQGSGPQHF,TGTGCCAGCAGTGAGCAGGGGTCTGGGCCCCAGCATTTT
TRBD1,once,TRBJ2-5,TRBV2,CASSDITGAQETQYF,TGTGCCAGCAGTGACATTACAGGGGCACAAGAGACCCAGTACTTC